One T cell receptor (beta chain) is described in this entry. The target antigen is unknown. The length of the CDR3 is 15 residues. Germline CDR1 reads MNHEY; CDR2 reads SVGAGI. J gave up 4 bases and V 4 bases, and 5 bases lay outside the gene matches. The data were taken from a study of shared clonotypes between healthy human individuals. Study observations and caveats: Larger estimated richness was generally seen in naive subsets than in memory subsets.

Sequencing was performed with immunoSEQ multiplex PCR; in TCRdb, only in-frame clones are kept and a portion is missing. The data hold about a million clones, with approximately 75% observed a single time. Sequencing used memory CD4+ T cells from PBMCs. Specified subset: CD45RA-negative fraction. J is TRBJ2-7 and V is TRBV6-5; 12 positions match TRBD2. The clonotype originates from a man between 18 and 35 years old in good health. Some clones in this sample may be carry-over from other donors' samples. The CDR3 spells CASSSRTSGRYEQYF. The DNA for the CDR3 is TGTGCCAGCAGTTCCAGAACTAGCGGGAGGTACGAGCAGTACTTC.